A selection of T cell receptor beta chains follows, all from one sample in a study of T cell responses to AZD1222 COVID-19 vaccine. TCRdb keeps only in-frame clones here, not all; method: immunoSEQ multiplex PCR. The sample carries around 120,000 clones, approximately 90% recorded once. Sequencing was performed on peripheral blood, taken 28 days after the second AZD1222 dose. These receptors were collected from an adult who received the AZD1222 COVID-19 vaccine. Both conserved end residues are part of each CDR3. A D gene is named only where the DNA matches it firmly. The size entry is marked missing in some rows and otherwise reads once, few, many or a size class.

TRBD2 | TRBJ2-1 | - | TRBV3-1/TRBV3-2 | CASSQEGLGYSEQFF | TGTGCCAGCAGCCAAGAGGGACTAGGTTATAGTGAGCAGTTCTTC
- | TRBJ2-1 | - | TRBV5-6 | CASSSRASSSYNEQFF | TGTGCCAGCAGCTCGAGAGCTAGCAGCTCCTACAATGAGCAGTTCTTC
TRBD2 | TRBJ2-5 | - | TRBV7-7 | CASSQLLAGPQETQYF | TGTGCTAGCAGTCAACTACTAGCGGGGCCACAAGAGACCCAGTACTTC
- | TRBJ2-7 | - | TRBV7-8 | CASSLRLPTSYEQYF | TGTGCCAGCAGCTTAAGACTCCCCACTTCCTACGAGCAGTACTTC
- | TRBJ1-1 | - | TRBV15 | CATSRSVRRQQNTEAFF | TGTGCCACCAGCAGATCCGTCCGCAGGCAGCAGAACACTGAAGCTTTCTTT
- | TRBJ1-2 | once | TRBV19 | CASSIDHRSYGYTF | TGTGCCAGTAGTATAGATCACAGGAGCTATGGCTACACCTTC
TRBD1 | TRBJ1-5 | - | TRBV7-6 | CASSLSRDRGVAGNQPQHF | TGTGCCAGCAGCCTCAGCCGGGACAGGGGGGTAGCAGGCAATCAGCCCCAGCATTTT
- | TRBJ1-2 | - | TRBV7-6 | CASSLGSGGDNYGYTF | TGTGCCAGCAGCTTAGGTTCTGGGGGAGATAACTATGGCTACACCTTC
- | TRBJ2-3 | once | TRBV15 | CATSPRDPSTDTQYF | TGTGCCACCAGCCCCCGGGACCCAAGCACAGATACGCAGTATTTT
TRBD1 | TRBJ2-1 | - | TRBV2 | CASIVLETGMYNEQFF | TGTGCCAGCATCGTGTTAGAGACAGGGATGTACAATGAGCAGTTCTTC
TRBD1 | TRBJ1-1 | - | TRBV7-3 | CASSATGTGVEEAFF | TGTGCCAGCAGCGCCACCGGGACAGGCGTGGAAGAAGCTTTCTTT